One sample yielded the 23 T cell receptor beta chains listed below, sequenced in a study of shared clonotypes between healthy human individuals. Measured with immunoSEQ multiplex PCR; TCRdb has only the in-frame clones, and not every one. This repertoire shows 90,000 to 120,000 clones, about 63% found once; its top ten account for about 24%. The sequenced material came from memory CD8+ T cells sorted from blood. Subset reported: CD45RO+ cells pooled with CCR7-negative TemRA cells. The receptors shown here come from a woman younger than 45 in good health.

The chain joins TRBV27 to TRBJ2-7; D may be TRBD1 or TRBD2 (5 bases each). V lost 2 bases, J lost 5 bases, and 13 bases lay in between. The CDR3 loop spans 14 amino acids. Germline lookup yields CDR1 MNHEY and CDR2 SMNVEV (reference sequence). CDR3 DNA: TGTGCCAGCAGTTTAACGCCAGGGAGCCACGAGCAGTACTTC. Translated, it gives CASSLTPGSHEQYF.

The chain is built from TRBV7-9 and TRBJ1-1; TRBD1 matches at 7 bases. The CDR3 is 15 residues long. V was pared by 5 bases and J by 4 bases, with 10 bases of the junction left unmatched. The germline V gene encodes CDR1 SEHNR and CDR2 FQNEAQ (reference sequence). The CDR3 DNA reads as TGTGCCAGCAGCGCATTTCAGGGGGGTTTCACTGAAGCTTTCTTT. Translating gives CASSAFQGGFTEAFF.

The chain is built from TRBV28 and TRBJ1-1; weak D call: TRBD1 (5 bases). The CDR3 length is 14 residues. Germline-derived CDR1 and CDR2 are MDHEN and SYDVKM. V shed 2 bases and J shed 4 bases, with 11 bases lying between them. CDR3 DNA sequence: TGTGCCAGCAGTTTAGGTCCAGGGAGCACTGAAGCTTTCTTT. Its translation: CASSLGPGSTEAFF.

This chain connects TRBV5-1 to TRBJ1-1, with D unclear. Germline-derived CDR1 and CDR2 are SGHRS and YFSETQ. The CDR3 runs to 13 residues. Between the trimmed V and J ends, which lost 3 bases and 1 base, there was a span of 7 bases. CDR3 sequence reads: CASSYGSNTEAFF. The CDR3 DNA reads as TGCGCCAGCAGCTATGGGTCGAACACTGAAGCTTTCTTT.

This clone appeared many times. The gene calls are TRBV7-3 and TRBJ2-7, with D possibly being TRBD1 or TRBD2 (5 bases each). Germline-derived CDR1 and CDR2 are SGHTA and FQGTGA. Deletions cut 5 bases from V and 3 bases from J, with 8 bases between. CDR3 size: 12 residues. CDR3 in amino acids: CASSGDGYEQYF. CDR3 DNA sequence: TGTGCCAGCAGCGGGGACGGCTACGAGCAGTACTTC.

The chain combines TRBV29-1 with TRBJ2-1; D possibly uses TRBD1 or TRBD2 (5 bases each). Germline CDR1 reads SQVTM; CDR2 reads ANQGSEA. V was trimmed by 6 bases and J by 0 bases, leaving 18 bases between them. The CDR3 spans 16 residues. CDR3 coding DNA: TGCAGCGTCCTTCGGGACCAACTGAGCTCCTACAATGAGCAGTTCTTC. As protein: CSVLRDQLSSYNEQFF.

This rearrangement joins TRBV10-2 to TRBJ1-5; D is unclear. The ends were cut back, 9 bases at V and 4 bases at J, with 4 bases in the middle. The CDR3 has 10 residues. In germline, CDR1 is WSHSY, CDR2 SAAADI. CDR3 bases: TGCGCCAGAGGAAATCAGCCCCAGCATTTT. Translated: CARGNQPQHF.

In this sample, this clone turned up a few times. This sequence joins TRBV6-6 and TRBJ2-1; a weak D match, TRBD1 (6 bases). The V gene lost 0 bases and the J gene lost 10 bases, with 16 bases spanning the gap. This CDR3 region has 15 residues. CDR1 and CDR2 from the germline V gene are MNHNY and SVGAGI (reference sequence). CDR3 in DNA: TGTGCCAGCAGTTACTCGAGAGCAGGGGCCAAAGAGCAGTTCTTC. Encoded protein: CASSYSRAGAKEQFF.

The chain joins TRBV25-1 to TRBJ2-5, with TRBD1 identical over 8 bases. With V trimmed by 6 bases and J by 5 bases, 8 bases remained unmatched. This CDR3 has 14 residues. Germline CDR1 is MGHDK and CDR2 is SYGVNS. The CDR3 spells CASSPGQGGETQYF. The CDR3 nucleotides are TGTGCCAGCAGCCCCGGACAGGGCGGTGAGACCCAGTACTTC.

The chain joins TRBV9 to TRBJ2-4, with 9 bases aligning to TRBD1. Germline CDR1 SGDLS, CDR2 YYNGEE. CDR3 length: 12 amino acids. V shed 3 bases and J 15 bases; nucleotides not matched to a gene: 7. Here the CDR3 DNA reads TGTGCCAGCAGCGGAGGAGGGACAGGGCGGTACTTC. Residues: CASSGGGTGRYF.

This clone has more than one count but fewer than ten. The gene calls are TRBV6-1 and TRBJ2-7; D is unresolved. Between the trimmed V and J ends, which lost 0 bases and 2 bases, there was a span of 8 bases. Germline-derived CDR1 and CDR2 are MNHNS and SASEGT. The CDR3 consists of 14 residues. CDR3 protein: CASSEAGSAYEQYF. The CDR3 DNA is TGTGCCAGCAGTGAAGCGGGGTCGGCCTACGAGCAGTACTTC.

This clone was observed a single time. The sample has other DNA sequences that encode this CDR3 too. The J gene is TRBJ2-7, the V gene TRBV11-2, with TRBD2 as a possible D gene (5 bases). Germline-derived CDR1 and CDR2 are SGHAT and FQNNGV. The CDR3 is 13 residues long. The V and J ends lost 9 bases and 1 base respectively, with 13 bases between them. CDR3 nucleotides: TGTGCCAGTTCCCCCGGACTTTCCTACGAGCAGTACTTC. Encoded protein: CASSPGLSYEQYF.

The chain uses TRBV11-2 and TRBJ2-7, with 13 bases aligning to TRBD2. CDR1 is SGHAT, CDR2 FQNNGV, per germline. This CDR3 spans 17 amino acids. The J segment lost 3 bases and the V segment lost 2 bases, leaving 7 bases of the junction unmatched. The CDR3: CASSLSRTSGSVYEQYF. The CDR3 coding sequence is TGTGCCAGCAGCTTATCAAGGACTAGCGGGAGTGTCTACGAGCAGTACTTC.

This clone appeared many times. CDR3 sequence: CASSTGQTSGANVLTF. The CDR3 DNA sequence: TGTGCCAGCAGTACGGGACAGACCTCTGGGGCCAACGTCCTGACTTTC. The chain carries TRBV28 and TRBJ2-6, with 7 bases that match TRBD1. Germline V gene lookup returns CDR1 MDHEN and CDR2 SYDVKM. The CDR3 contains 16 residues. V trimming: 5 bases; J trimming: 0 bases; junction bases outside the gene matches: 4.

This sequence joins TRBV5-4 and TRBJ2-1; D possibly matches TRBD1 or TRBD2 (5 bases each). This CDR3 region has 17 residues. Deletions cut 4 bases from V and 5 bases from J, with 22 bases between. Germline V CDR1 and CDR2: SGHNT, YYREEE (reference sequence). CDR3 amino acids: CASSLSGRVSYNNEQFF. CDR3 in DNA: TGTGCCAGCAGCCTGTCAGGGCGGGTCTCTTACAACAATGAGCAGTTCTTC.

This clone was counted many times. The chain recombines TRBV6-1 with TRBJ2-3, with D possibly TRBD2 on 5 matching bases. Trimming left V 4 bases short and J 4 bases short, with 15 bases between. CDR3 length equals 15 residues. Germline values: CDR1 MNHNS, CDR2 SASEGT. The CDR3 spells CASSGVSGDADTQYF. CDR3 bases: TGTGCCAGCAGTGGGGTGAGCGGTGACGCAGATACGCAGTATTTT.

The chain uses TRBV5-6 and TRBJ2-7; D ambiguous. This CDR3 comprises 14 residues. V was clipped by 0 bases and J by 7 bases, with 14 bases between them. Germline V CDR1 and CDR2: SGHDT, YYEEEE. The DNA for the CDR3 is TGTGCCAGCAGCTTGGCCGATTCTCTTGGGGAGCAGTACTTC. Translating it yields CASSLADSLGEQYF.

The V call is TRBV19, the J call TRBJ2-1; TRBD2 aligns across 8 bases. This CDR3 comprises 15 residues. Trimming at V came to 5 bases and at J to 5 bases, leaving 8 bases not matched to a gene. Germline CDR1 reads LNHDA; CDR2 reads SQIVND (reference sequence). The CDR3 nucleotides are TGTGCCAGTAGTCCAACGGGAGGGCACCACAATGAGCAGTTCTTC. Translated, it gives CASSPTGGHHNEQFF.

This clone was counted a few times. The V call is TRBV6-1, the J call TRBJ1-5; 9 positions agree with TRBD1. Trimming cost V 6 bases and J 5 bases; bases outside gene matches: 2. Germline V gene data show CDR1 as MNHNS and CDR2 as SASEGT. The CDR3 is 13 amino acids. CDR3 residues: CASRDRGDQPQHF. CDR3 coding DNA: TGTGCCAGCAGAGACAGGGGGGATCAGCCCCAGCATTTT.

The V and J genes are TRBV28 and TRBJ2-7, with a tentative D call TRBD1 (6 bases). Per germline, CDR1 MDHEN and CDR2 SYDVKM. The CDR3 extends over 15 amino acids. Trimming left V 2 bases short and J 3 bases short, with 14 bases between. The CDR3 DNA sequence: TGTGCCAGCAGTTTAGGGCAGGGGCTAGGCTACGAGCAGTACTTC. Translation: CASSLGQGLGYEQYF.

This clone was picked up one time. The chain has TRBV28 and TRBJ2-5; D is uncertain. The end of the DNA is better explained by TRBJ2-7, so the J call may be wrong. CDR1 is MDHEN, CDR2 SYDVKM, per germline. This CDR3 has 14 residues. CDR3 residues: CASSLWDRPYEQYF. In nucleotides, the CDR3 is TGTGCCAGCAGTTTATGGGACCGACCCTACGAGCAGTACTTC.

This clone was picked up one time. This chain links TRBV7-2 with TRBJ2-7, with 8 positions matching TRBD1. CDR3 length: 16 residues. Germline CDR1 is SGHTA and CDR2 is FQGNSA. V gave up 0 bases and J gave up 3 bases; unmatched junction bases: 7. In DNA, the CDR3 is TGTGCCAGCAGCTTAGCCCTACAGGGGGGCTTCTACGAGCAGTACTTC. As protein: CASSLALQGGFYEQYF.

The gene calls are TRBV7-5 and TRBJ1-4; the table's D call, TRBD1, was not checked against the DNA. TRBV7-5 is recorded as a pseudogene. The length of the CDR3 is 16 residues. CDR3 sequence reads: CVRSLESTGEGEKLFF. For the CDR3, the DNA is TGTGTCAGAAGCTTAGAATCGACAGGGGAGGGTGAAAAACTGTTTTTT.